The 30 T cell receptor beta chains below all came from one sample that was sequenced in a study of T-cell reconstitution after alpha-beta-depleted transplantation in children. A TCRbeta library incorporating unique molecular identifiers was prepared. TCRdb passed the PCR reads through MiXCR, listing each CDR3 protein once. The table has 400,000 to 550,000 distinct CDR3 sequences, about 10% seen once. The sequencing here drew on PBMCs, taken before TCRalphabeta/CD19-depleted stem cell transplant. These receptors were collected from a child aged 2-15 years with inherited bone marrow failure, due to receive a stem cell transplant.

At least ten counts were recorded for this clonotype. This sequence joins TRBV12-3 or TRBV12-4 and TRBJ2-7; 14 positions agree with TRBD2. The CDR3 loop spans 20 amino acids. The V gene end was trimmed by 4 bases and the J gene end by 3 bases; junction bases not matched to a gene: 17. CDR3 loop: CASSSSRWGTSGRGVYEQYF. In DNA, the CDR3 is TGTGCCAGCAGTTCCTCCCGGTGGGGGACTAGCGGGAGAGGCGTCTACGAGCAGTACTTC.

Here the CDR3 reads CASSLKSGRELFF. The DNA for the CDR3 is TGTGCCAGCAGCCTGAAGTCGGGTCGGGAGCTGTTTTTT. The chain employs TRBV6-1 and TRBJ2-2; D gene uncertain. V dropped 6 bases and J dropped 9 bases, with 14 bases sitting between them. Germline assignment: CDR1 MNHNS and CDR2 SASEGT. The length of the CDR3 is 13 residues.

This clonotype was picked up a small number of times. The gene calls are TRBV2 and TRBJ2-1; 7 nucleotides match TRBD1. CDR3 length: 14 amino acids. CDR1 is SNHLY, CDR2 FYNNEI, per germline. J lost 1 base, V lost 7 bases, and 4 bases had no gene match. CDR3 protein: CASTRQGSYNEQFF. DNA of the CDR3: TGTGCCAGCACACGACAGGGTTCCTACAATGAGCAGTTCTTC.

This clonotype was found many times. The chain's CDR3 is CASSLWGGITEAFF. The CDR3 DNA is TGTGCCAGCAGTTTATGGGGGGGGATCACTGAAGCTTTCTTT. The V gene is TRBV28, the J gene TRBJ1-1; D may be TRBD1 (5 bases). There are 14 residues in the CDR3. Trimming cost V 0 bases and J 4 bases, with 9 bases left between them. CDR1 and CDR2 (germline): MDHEN, SYDVKM.

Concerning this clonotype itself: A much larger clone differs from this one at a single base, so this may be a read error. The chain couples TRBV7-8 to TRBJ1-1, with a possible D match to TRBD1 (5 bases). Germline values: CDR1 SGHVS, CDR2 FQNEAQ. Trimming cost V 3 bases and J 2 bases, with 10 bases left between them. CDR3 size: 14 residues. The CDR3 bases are TGTGCCAGCAGCTTGACAGTAGATAACACTGAAGCTTTCTTT. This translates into CASSLTVDNTEAFF.

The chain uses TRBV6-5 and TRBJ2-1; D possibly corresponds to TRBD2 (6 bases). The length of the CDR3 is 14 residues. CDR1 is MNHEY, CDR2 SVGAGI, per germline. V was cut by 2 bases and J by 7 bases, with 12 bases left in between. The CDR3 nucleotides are TGTGCCAGCAGTTACCTAGCGTCAGCTAATGAGCAGTTCTTC. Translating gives CASSYLASANEQFF.

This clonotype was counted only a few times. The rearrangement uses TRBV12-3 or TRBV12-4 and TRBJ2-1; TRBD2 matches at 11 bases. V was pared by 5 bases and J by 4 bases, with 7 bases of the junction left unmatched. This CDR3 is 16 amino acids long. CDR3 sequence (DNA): TGTGCCAGCAGTATTAGCGGGAGGGCCATTTACAATGAGCAGTTCTTC. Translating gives CASSISGRAIYNEQFF.

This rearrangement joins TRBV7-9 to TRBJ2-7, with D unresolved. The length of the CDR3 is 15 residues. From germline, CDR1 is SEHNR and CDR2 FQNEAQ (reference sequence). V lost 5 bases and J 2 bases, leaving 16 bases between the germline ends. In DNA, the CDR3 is TGTGCCAGCAGCCCCGTTGGTAGCAGAGCCTACGAGCAGTACTTC. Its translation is CASSPVGSRAYEQYF.

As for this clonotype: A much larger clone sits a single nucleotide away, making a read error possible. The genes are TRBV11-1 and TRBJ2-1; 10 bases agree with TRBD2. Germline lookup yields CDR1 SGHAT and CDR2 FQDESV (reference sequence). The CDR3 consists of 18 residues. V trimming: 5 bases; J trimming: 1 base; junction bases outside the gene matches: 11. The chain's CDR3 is CASSPVASGSTSYNEQFF. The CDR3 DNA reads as TGTGCCAGCAGCCCCGTTGCTAGCGGGAGCACTTCCTACAATGAGCAGTTCTTC.

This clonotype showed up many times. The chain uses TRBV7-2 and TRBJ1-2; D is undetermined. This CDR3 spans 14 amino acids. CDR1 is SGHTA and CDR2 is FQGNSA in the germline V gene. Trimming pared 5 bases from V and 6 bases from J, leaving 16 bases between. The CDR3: CASSRVLGSDGYTF. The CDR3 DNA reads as TGTGCCAGCAGCCGCGTCTTGGGGTCCGATGGCTACACCTTC.

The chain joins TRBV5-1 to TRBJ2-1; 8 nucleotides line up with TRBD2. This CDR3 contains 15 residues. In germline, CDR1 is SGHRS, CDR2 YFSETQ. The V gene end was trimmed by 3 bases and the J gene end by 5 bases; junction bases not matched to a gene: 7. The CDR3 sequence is CASSWIAGSDNEQFF. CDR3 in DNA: TGCGCCAGCAGCTGGATAGCGGGATCGGACAATGAGCAGTTCTTC.

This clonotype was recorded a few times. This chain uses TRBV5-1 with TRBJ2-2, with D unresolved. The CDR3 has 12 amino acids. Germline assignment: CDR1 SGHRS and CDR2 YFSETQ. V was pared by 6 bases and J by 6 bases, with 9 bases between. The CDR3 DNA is TGCGCCAGCACCTCCCAGGCCGGGGAGCTGTTTTTT. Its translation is CASTSQAGELFF.

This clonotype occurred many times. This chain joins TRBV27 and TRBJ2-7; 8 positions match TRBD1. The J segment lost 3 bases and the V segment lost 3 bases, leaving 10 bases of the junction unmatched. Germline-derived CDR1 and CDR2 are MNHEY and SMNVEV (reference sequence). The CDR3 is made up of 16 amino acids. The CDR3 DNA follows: TGTGCCAGCAGTTTCGACCACAGGGGGTTATTCTACGAGCAGTACTTC. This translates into CASSFDHRGLFYEQYF.

The CDR3 region is CASSLIGTGYNEQFF. The CDR3 DNA reads TGCGCCAGCAGCCTTATCGGGACAGGGTACAATGAGCAGTTCTTC. The chain couples TRBV4-3 to TRBJ2-1; 9 bases line up with TRBD1. The CDR3 is made up of 15 amino acids. V was clipped by 4 bases and J by 4 bases; unmatched bases: 5. The germline V gene encodes CDR1 LGHNA and CDR2 YSLEER.

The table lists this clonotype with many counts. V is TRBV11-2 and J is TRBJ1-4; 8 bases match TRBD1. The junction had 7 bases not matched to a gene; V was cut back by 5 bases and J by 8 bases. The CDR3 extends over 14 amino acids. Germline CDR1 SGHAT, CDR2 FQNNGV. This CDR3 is CASSHDRGWEKLFF. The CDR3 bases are TGTGCCAGCAGCCATGACAGGGGATGGGAAAAACTGTTTTTT.

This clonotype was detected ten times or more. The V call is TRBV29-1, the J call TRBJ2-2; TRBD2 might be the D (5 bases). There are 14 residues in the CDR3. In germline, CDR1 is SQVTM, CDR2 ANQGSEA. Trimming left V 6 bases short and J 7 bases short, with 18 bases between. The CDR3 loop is CSVSEYGEGGELFF. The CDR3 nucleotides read TGCAGCGTGTCTGAATACGGGGAAGGCGGGGAGCTGTTTTTT.

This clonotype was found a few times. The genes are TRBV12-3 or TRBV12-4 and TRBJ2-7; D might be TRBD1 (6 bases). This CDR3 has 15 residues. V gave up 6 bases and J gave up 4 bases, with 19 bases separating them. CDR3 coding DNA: TGTGCCAGCAGGCCTCAGACAGGAAACGTTTACGAGCAGTACTTC. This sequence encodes CASRPQTGNVYEQYF.

Written as DNA, the CDR3 is TGTGCCAGCAGCCCTATAGCGGGAGGGCTCTACAATGAGCAGTTCTTC. It translates to CASSPIAGGLYNEQFF. The rearrangement uses TRBV27 and TRBJ2-1; 11 nucleotides agree with TRBD2. Germline trimming cut 6 bases from V and 3 bases from J; bases unmatched to any gene: 7. Germline V gives CDR1 MNHEY, CDR2 SMNVEV (reference sequence). The CDR3 has 16 amino acids.

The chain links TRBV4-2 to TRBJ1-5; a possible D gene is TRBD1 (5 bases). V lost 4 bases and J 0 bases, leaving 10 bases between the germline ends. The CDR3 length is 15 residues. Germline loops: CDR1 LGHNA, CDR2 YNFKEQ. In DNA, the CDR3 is TGTGCCAGCAGCCCTGGGGACCTTAGCAATCAGCCCCAGCATTTT. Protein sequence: CASSPGDLSNQPQHF.

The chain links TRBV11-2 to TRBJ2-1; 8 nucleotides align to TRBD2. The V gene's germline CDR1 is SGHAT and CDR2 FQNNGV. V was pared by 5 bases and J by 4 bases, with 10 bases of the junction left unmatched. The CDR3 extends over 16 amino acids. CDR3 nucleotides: TGTGCCAGCAGCGGGACTAGAGGGGGAGATTACAATGAGCAGTTCTTC. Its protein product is CASSGTRGGDYNEQFF.

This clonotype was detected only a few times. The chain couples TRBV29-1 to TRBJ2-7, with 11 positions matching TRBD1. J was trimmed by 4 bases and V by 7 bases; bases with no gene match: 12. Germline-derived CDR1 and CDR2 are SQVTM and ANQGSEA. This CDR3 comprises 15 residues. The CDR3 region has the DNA TGCAGCGCCGAGGGGGGCGGGACAGGGGGTTACGAGCAGTACTTC. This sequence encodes CSAEGGGTGGYEQYF.

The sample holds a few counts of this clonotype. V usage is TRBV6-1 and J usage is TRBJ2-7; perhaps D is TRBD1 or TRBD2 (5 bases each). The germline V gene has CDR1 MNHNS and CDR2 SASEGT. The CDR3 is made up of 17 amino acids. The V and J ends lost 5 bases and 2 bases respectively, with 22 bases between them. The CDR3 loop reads CASSPGSGRQFPYEQYF. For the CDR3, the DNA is TGTGCCAGCAGTCCCGGTTCGGGGCGACAGTTCCCCTACGAGCAGTACTTC.

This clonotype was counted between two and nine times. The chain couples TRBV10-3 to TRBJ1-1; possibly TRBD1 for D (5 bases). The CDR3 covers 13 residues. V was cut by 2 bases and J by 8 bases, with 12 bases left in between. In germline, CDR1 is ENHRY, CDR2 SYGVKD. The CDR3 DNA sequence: TGTGCCATCAGTGAGGGGACCCGCACAGAAGCTTTCTTT. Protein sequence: CAISEGTRTEAFF.

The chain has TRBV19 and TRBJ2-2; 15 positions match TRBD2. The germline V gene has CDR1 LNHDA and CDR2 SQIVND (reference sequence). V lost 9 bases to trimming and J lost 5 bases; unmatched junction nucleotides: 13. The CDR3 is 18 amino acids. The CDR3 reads CASRIGLAGGPATGELFF. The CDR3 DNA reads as TGTGCCAGCCGCATCGGACTAGCGGGAGGGCCTGCGACCGGGGAGCTGTTTTTT. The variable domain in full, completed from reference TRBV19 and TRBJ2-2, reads DGGITQSPKYLFRKEGQNVTLSCEQNLNHDAMYWYRQDPGQGLRLIYYSQIVNDFQKGDIAEGYSVSREKKESFPLTVTSAQKNPTAFYLCASRIGLAGGPATGELFFGEGSRLTVL.

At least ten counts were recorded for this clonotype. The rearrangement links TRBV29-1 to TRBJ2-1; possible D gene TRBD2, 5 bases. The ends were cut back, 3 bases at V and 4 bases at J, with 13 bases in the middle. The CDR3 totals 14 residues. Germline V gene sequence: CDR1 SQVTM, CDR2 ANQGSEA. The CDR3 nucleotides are TGCAGCGTTGAGCGGGCCAGGCCATACAATGAGCAGTTCTTC. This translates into CSVERARPYNEQFF.

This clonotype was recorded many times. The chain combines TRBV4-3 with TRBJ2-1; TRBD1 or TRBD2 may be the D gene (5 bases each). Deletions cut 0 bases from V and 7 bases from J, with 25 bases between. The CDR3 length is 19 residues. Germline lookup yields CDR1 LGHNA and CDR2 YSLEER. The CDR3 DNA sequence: TGCGCCAGCAGCCAAGACCCCCACCGGGCTAGCAGGGACGTGAATGAGCAGTTCTTC. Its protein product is CASSQDPHRASRDVNEQFF.

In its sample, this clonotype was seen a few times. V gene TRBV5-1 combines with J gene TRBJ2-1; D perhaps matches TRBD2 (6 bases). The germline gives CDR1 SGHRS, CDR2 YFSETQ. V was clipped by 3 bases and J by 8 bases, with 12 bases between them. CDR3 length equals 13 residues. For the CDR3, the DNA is TGCGCCAGCAGCTGGGGGAGCGGGTATGAGCAGTTCTTC. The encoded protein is CASSWGSGYEQFF. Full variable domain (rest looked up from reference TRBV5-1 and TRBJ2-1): KAGVTQTPRYLIKTRGQQVTLSCSPISGHRSVSWYQQTPGQGLQFLFEYFSETQRNKGNFPGRFSGRQFSNSRSEMNVSTLELGDSALYLCASSWGSGYEQFFGPGTRLTVL.

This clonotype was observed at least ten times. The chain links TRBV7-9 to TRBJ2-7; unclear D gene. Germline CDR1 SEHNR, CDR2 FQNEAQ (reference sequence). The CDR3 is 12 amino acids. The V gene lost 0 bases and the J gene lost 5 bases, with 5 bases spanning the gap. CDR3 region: CASSLAQNEQYF. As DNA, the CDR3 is TGTGCCAGCAGCTTAGCGCAGAACGAGCAGTACTTC.

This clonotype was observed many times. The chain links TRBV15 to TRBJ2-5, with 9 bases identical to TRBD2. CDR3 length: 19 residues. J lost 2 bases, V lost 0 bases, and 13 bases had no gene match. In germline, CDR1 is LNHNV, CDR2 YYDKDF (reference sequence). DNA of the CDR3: TGTGCCACCAGCAGAGATACCCTTGGTAGCGGGAGTGAGCAAGAGACCCAGTACTTC. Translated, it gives CATSRDTLGSGSEQETQYF.

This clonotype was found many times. Here the CDR3 reads CASRFRDQYNEQFF. CDR3 DNA: TGTGCCAGCAGGTTCCGGGACCAGTACAATGAGCAGTTCTTC. This rearrangement joins TRBV3-1 to TRBJ2-1; D might be TRBD1 or TRBD2, each matching 5 bases. V was trimmed by 6 bases and J by 4 bases, leaving 13 bases between them. Germline assignment: CDR1 LGHDT and CDR2 YNNKEL (reference sequence). The CDR3 spans 14 residues.